Presented here are 27 T cell receptor beta chains from one specimen sequenced in a study of CD8 T cells in ankylosing spondylitis (dated by TCRdb to the late 2010s). The paper as a whole reports these results and caveats: Blood from ankylosing spondylitis patients appeared to be characterized by a TCR beta motif composed of eight highly homologous amino acid variants.

These receptors' targets are unknown. Library generation was performed with 5' RACE. TCRdb shows the sequencer as Illumina HiSeq 2500. TCRdb ran its own pipeline on the public reads, namely fastp trimming at Q25 and MiXCR clone calling, and kept in-frame beta chains. Each entry is one CDR3 protein sequence, shown with its most common DNA and genes. The sample yields a few hundred thousand distinct CDR3 sequences; around 22% were counted once. The top ten clonotypes cover about a sixth of the sample. The sequencing input was blood, either unsorted or a sorted T cell fraction (not recorded which). All receptors come from a male donor with ankylosing spondylitis.

This chain links TRBV7-9 with TRBJ2-7, with D possibly matching TRBD1 (6 bases). Germline CDR1 is SEHNR and CDR2 is FQNEAQ (reference sequence). The V end was cut by 1 base, the J end by 3 bases, with 19 bases between. This CDR3 spans 17 amino acids. CDR3 sequence: CASSLVSGAKANYEQYF. CDR3 nucleotides: TGTGCCAGCAGCTTAGTATCAGGGGCGAAAGCCAACTACGAGCAGTACTTC. Looking up the rest from reference TRBV7-9 and TRBJ2-7 gives the full variable domain: DTGVSQNPRHKITKRGQNVTFRCDPISEHNRLYWYRQTLGQGPEFLTYFQNEAQLEKSRLLSDRFSAERPKGSFSTLEIQRTEQGDSAMYLCASSLVSGAKANYEQYFGPGTRLTVT.

V is TRBV20-1 and J is TRBJ2-3, with TRBD1 identical over 8 bases. Germline loops: CDR1 DFQATT, CDR2 SNEGSKA (reference sequence). With V trimmed by 4 bases and J by 6 bases, 3 bases remained unmatched. This CDR3 has 12 residues. The CDR3 loop reads CSATQGVDTQYF. The CDR3 region has the DNA TGCAGTGCTACACAGGGGGTCGATACGCAGTATTTT.

This clonotype was seen a few times. For the CDR3, the DNA is TGTGCCAGCAGTTACGCTGGACAGGGGGCCGGCGAGCAGTTCTTC. Encoded protein: CASSYAGQGAGEQFF. This sequence joins TRBV6-5 and TRBJ2-1; 11 bases map to TRBD1. The germline CDR1 and CDR2 sequences are MNHEY and SVGAGI. V dropped 2 bases and J dropped 10; count of bases not matched to a gene: 7. The CDR3 totals 15 residues.

This chain joins TRBV4-3 and TRBJ2-1; D may be TRBD2 (5 bases). The CDR3 contains 16 residues. CDR1 is LGHNA and CDR2 is YSLEER in the germline V gene. Trimming removed 0 bases at V and 3 bases at J, with 12 bases between. The CDR3 is CASSQDPGGGYNEQFF. Here the CDR3 DNA reads TGCGCCAGCAGCCAAGATCCAGGAGGAGGCTACAATGAGCAGTTCTTC.

This clonotype turned up a few times. This sequence joins TRBV21-1 and TRBJ2-7. TRBV21-1 is a documented pseudogene. The CDR3 extends over 16 amino acids. The CDR3 coding sequence is TGTGCCAGCAGCAAAGTCCTAAGCGGGAGCTCCTACGAGCAGTACTTC. Translated, it gives CASSKVLSGSSYEQYF.

The chain employs TRBV25-1 and TRBJ1-6; 7 bases align to TRBD1. CDR1 is MGHDK, CDR2 SYGVNS, per germline. V was pared by 2 bases and J by 0 bases, with 4 bases of the junction left unmatched. The CDR3 loop spans 17 amino acids. This chain's CDR3 is CASSEQTGSSYNSPLHF. In DNA, the CDR3 is TGTGCCAGCAGTGAACAGACAGGGAGCTCCTATAATTCACCCCTCCACTTT. Variable domain in full (rest from reference TRBV25-1 and TRBJ1-6): EADIYQTPRYLVIGTGKKITLECSQTMGHDKMYWYQQDPGMELHLIHYSYGVNSTEKGDLSSESTVSRIRTEHFPLTLESARPSHTSQYLCASSEQTGSSYNSPLHFGNGTRLTVT.

This clonotype was seen a handful of times. The V and J genes are TRBV5-1 and TRBJ2-7; D gene ambiguous. The CDR3 length is 14 residues. Trimming left V 1 base short and J 5 bases short, with 13 bases between. In germline, CDR1 is SGHRS, CDR2 YFSETQ. The CDR3 sequence is CASSLKEWVHEQYF. For the CDR3, the DNA is TGCGCCAGCAGCTTGAAAGAGTGGGTGCACGAGCAGTACTTC.

This clonotype has more than one count but fewer than ten. This rearrangement joins TRBV20-1 to TRBJ2-1; 11 bases align to TRBD2. Germline V CDR1 and CDR2: DFQATT, SNEGSKA (reference sequence). V lost 1 base and J lost 4; bases outside the gene matches: 9. This CDR3 is 17 amino acids long. CDR3 DNA: TGCAGTGCTAGAGCCTCATTAGCGGGAGGGTTGTACAATGAGCAGTTCTTC. Its translation is CSARASLAGGLYNEQFF.

The chain's CDR3 is CAISESGDRPSNQPQHF. The DNA of the CDR3 is TGTGCCATCAGTGAGTCTGGGGACAGGCCCAGCAATCAGCCCCAGCATTTT. This sequence joins TRBV10-3 and TRBJ1-5; 8 bases are a match to TRBD1. CDR3 length: 17 residues. After removal of 0 bases from V and 1 base from J, the junction contained 5 bases not matched to a gene. The germline V gene has CDR1 ENHRY and CDR2 SYGVKD.

The rearrangement uses TRBV5-1 and TRBJ2-2; 7 bases map to TRBD2. The length of the CDR3 is 15 residues. Germline CDR1 and CDR2: SGHRS and YFSETQ. Germline trimming cut 1 base from V and 5 bases from J; bases unmatched to any gene: 5. The CDR3 protein is CASSLSEAGTGELFF. The CDR3 coding sequence is TGCGCCAGCAGCTTGTCCGAAGCGGGAACCGGGGAGCTGTTTTTT. The full variable domain, completed using reference TRBV5-1 and TRBJ2-2, is KAGVTQTPRYLIKTRGQQVTLSCSPISGHRSVSWYQQTPGQGLQFLFEYFSETQRNKGNFPGRFSGRQFSNSRSEMNVSTLELGDSALYLCASSLSEAGTGELFFGEGSRLTVL.

The chain links TRBV11-2 to TRBJ2-7, with TRBD2 as a possible D gene (5 bases). Trimming stripped 5 bases from V and 3 bases from J, with 11 bases between. Germline V gives CDR1 SGHAT, CDR2 FQNNGV. The CDR3 contains 13 residues. The CDR3 reads CASSTRVGYEQYF. As DNA, the CDR3 is TGTGCCAGCAGCACGAGGGTAGGCTACGAGCAGTACTTC.

This clonotype was observed a handful of times. The rearrangement uses TRBV5-1 and TRBJ2-2; TRBD1 matches 7 bases. The CDR3 has 17 amino acids. The germline gives CDR1 SGHRS, CDR2 YFSETQ. The ends lost 0 bases at V and 3 bases at J; junction bases unmatched: 8. The DNA for the CDR3 is TGCGCCAGCAGCTTGGATCCGGGACAGACCTACACCGGGGAGCTGTTTTTT. Its translation is CASSLDPGQTYTGELFF.

The count of this clonotype is one. The chain employs TRBV28 and TRBJ2-1; 8 bases fit TRBD2. Germline lookup yields CDR1 MDHEN and CDR2 SYDVKM. V gave up 6 bases and J gave up 6 bases; unmatched junction bases: 10. The CDR3 consists of 15 residues. The CDR3 reads CASRESGGVGNEQFF. In DNA form, the CDR3 reads TGTGCCAGCAGAGAGAGCGGGGGCGTCGGCAATGAGCAGTTCTTC. The full variable domain, in which reference TRBV28 and TRBJ2-1 provide the parts outside the CDR3, is DVKVTQSSRYLVKRTGEKVFLECVQDMDHENMFWYRQDPGLGLRLIYFSYDVKMKEKGDIPEGYSVSREKKERFSLILESASTNQTSMYLCASRESGGVGNEQFFGPGTRLTVL.

This clonotype was seen ten or more times. The chain employs TRBV12-3 or TRBV12-4 and TRBJ2-6; D is ambiguous. The CDR3 is 13 residues long. V lost 5 bases and J lost 0, with 2 bases in between. The CDR3 DNA reads TGTGCCAGCAGTGTCTCTGGGGCCAACGTCCTGACTTTC. As protein: CASSVSGANVLTF.

The chain is built from TRBV6-5 and TRBJ2-7, with no clear D. CDR1 and CDR2 from the germline V gene are MNHEY and SVGAGI. The CDR3 sequence is 15 residues long. V was cut by 2 bases and J by 0 bases, with 11 bases left in between. The CDR3 spells CASSYLKGFSYEQYF. DNA of the CDR3: TGTGCCAGCAGTTACCTTAAGGGCTTCTCCTACGAGCAGTACTTC.

The chain couples TRBV7-3 to TRBJ2-5; a possible D gene is TRBD2 (5 bases). The CDR3 is made up of 14 amino acids. The ends were cut back, 2 bases at V and 4 bases at J, with 11 bases in the middle. Germline V CDR1 and CDR2: SGHTA, FQGTGA. CDR3 nucleotide sequence: TGTGCCAGCAGCTTAGGTGGGAGCGGAGAGACCCAGTACTTC. Its translation is CASSLGGSGETQYF. Using reference TRBV7-3 and TRBJ2-5 for the parts outside the CDR3, the full variable domain is GAGVSQTPSNKVTEKGKYVELRCDPISGHTALYWYRQSLGQGPEFLIYFQGTGAADDSGLPNDRFFAVRPEGSVSTLKIQRTERGDSAVYLCASSLGGSGETQYFGPGTRLLVL.

This clonotype was observed a few times. This chain links TRBV20-1 with TRBJ2-3, with 13 nucleotides matching TRBD2. This CDR3 region has 14 residues. From germline, CDR1 is DFQATT and CDR2 SNEGSKA (reference sequence). The V segment lost 5 bases and the J segment 4 bases; nucleotides outside the gene matches: 3. The CDR3, as DNA: TGCAGTGCTGAGGGACTAGCGGGGTCAGATACGCAGTATTTT. The encoded protein is CSAEGLAGSDTQYF.

V is TRBV14 and J is TRBJ2-1, with 8 bases matching TRBD2. V was clipped by 0 bases and J by 8 bases; unmatched bases: 12. The CDR3 runs 17 residues. The germline V gene has CDR1 SGHDN and CDR2 FVKESK. This chain's CDR3 is CASSQDRGLAGIDEQFF. Here the CDR3 DNA reads TGTGCCAGCAGCCAAGATCGGGGGCTAGCGGGTATCGATGAGCAGTTCTTC. Complete variable domain (other parts from reference TRBV14 and TRBJ2-1): EAGVTQFPSHSVIEKGQTVTLRCDPISGHDNLYWYRRVMGKEIKFLLHFVKESKQDESGMPNNRFLAERTGGTYSTLKVQPAELEDSGVYFCASSQDRGLAGIDEQFFGPGTRLTVL.

J is TRBJ1-1 and V is TRBV20-1, with 8 bases fitting TRBD1. With V trimmed by 3 bases and J by 2 bases, 5 bases remained unmatched. The CDR3 totals 14 residues. Germline V gene sequence: CDR1 DFQATT, CDR2 SNEGSKA (reference sequence). The CDR3 bases are TGCAGTGCTAGCGACAGGGGAATAAACACTGAAGCTTTCTTT. Its protein product is CSASDRGINTEAFF.

The rearrangement uses TRBV3-1 and TRBJ2-7; 8 bases agree with TRBD1. V dropped 2 bases and J dropped 7; count of bases not matched to a gene: 10. The CDR3 is made up of 15 amino acids. The germline CDR1 and CDR2 sequences are LGHDT and YNNKEL (reference sequence). DNA of the CDR3: TGTGCCAGCAGCCAACTTGTGCAGGGGGCGGGTGAGCAGTACTTC. Residues: CASSQLVQGAGEQYF.

A note on this clonotype: A read error may account for a junction end that differs from germline. This sequence joins TRBV20-1 and TRBJ2-4; D is undetermined. CDR1 DFQATT and CDR2 SNEGSKA come from the germline V gene (reference sequence). This CDR3 comprises 14 residues. CDR3 amino acids: CSARDALLSEVVDF. CDR3 DNA: TGCAGTGCTAGAGATGCCCTTCTATCAGAAGTGGTAGACTTC.

This chain links TRBV12-3 or TRBV12-4 with TRBJ2-7; 8 positions match TRBD2. V was pared by 5 bases and J by 5 bases, with 11 bases of the junction left unmatched. The CDR3 contains 15 residues. The CDR3 is CASSPHGTREDEQYF. Written as DNA, the CDR3 is TGTGCCAGCAGTCCCCACGGGACTAGGGAGGACGAGCAGTACTTC.

V and J are TRBV5-1 and TRBJ2-1; 11 nucleotides align to TRBD2. Germline CDR1 and CDR2: SGHRS and YFSETQ. V shed 5 bases, J shed 5 bases, and the junction held 9 bases outside the gene matches. The length of the CDR3 is 16 residues. The chain's CDR3 is CASSSLAGGPHNEQFF. CDR3 nucleotide sequence: TGCGCCAGCAGTTCCTTAGCGGGAGGGCCCCACAATGAGCAGTTCTTC. The variable domain in full, completed from reference TRBV5-1 and TRBJ2-1, reads KAGVTQTPRYLIKTRGQQVTLSCSPISGHRSVSWYQQTPGQGLQFLFEYFSETQRNKGNFPGRFSGRQFSNSRSEMNVSTLELGDSALYLCASSSLAGGPHNEQFFGPGTRLTVL.

This chain joins TRBV12-3 or TRBV12-4 and TRBJ2-5; 7 bases match TRBD2. The CDR3 spans 17 residues. J lost 2 bases, V lost 3 bases, and 12 bases had no gene match. For the CDR3, the DNA is TGTGCCAGCAGTTTCCCCCCTGGACTAGATTTTCAAGAGACCCAGTACTTC. Residues: CASSFPPGLDFQETQYF.

The rearrangement joins TRBV5-1 to TRBJ2-5; maybe TRBD1 (6 bases). Trimming removed 4 bases from V and 3 bases from J, with 13 bases in between. This CDR3 has 14 amino acids. Germline loops: CDR1 SGHRS, CDR2 YFSETQ. CDR3 amino acids: CASSLTSGEETQYF. CDR3 DNA sequence: TGCGCCAGCAGCCTAACGTCAGGGGAAGAGACCCAGTACTTC. The full variable domain, its missing parts supplied by reference TRBV5-1 and TRBJ2-5, is KAGVTQTPRYLIKTRGQQVTLSCSPISGHRSVSWYQQTPGQGLQFLFEYFSETQRNKGNFPGRFSGRQFSNSRSEMNVSTLELGDSALYLCASSLTSGEETQYFGPGTRLLVL.

This clonotype appeared a few times. The V gene is TRBV7-9, the J gene TRBJ2-1; TRBD2 aligns across 11 bases. The CDR3 is made up of 15 amino acids. Germline values: CDR1 SEHNR, CDR2 FQNEAQ (reference sequence). The J segment lost 12 bases and the V segment lost 11 bases, leaving 18 bases of the junction unmatched. The CDR3 spells CAGSGLAGHPGGQFF. CDR3 nucleotides: TGTGCCGGCTCCGGACTAGCGGGCCATCCTGGGGGGCAGTTCTTC.

A few counts support this clonotype. This chain links TRBV7-8 with TRBJ2-3, with D possibly matching TRBD2 (6 bases). V lost 1 base, J lost 5 bases, and 10 bases lay in between. The CDR3 has 14 residues. The germline V gene has CDR1 SGHVS and CDR2 FQNEAQ. The CDR3 loop reads CASSLGGVQDTQYF. CDR3 coding DNA: TGTGCCAGCAGCTTAGGGGGGGTGCAAGATACGCAGTATTTT.